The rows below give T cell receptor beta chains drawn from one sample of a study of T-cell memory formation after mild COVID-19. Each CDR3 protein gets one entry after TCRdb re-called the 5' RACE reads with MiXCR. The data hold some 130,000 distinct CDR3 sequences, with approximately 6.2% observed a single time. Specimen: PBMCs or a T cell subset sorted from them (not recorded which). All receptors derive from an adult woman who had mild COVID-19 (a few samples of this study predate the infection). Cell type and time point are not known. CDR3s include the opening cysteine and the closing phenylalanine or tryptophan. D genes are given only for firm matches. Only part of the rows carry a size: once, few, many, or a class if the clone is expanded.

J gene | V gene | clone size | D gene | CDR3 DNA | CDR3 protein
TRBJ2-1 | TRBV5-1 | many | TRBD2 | TGCGCCAGCAGAGACACAGCGGGGGTGAACAATGAGCAGTTCTTC | CASRDTAGVNNEQFF
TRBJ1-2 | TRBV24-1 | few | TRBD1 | TGTGCCACCAGTGAAGGGACAGGGGGCGTTGATGGCTACACCTTC | CATSEGTGGVDGYTF
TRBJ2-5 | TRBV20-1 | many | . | TGCAGTGCTAGAGCAGGGATCGAAGAGACCCAGTACTTC | CSARAGIEETQYF
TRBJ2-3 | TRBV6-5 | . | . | TGTGCCAGCAGTTACTCGATGGGGAGGAGAGATACGCAGTATTTT | CASSYSMGRRDTQYF
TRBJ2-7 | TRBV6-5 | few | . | TGTGCCAGCAGTTACGGTCGCGGAGGGAGCTCCTACGAGCAGTACTTC | CASSYGRGGSSYEQYF
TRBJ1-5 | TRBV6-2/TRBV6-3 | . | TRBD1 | TGTGCCAGCAGACGCGGGACAGGGCTTAGCAATCAGCCCCAGCATTTT | CASRRGTGLSNQPQHF
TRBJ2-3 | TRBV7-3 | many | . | TGTGCCAGCAGCGTGGACACAGATACGCAGTATTTT | CASSVDTDTQYF
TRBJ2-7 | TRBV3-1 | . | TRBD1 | TGTGCCAGCAGCCGCCCCGGGACAGACGGCCGAAACCAGCAGTACTTC | CASSRPGTDGRNQQYF
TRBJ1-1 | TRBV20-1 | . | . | TGCAGTGCCCGAGGGGGGTCAGGCACTGAAGCTTTCTTT | CSARGGSGTEAFF
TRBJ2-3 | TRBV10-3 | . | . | TGTGCCATCAGTGAGGGATGGAATACGCAGTATTTT | CAISEGWNTQYF
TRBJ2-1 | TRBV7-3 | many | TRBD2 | TGTGCCAGCAGCTTGGGGACTAGCGGGGGTAATGAGCAGTTCTTC | CASSLGTSGGNEQFF
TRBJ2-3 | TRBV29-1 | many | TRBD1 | TGCAGCGTCTCCCTGGGACAGGGTTTGGATACGCAGTATTTT | CSVSLGQGLDTQYF
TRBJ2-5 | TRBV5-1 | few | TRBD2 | TGCGCCAGCAGCTTAGAATTCGGGGGGGAGACCCAGTACTTC | CASSLEFGGETQYF
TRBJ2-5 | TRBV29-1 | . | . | TGCAGCGTTGTATGGGGTTTAAGGCGAGGAGAGACCCAGTACTTC | CSVVWGLRRGETQYF
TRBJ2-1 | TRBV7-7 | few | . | TGTGCTAGCAGCTTAGCGCCCAGGGATGAGCAGTTCTTC | CASSLAPRDEQFF
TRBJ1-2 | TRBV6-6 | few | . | TGTGCCAGCAGTTACCAAGACCACCCCCCAGGGGCAGATGGTGGCTACACCTTC | CASSYQDHPPGADGGYTF
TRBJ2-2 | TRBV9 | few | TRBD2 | TGTGCCAGCAGCGTAAGTGGACTAGCGGCCACCGGGGAGCTGTTTTTT | CASSVSGLAATGELFF
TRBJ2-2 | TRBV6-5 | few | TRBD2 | TGTGCCAGCAGACTAGCGGGGCCCAACACCGGGGAGCTGTTTTTT | CASRLAGPNTGELFF
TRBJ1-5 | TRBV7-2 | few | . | TGTGCCAGCAGCTTATTGACGGATCAGCCCCAGCATTTT | CASSLLTDQPQHF
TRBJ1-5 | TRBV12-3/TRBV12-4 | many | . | TGTGCCAGCAGTTTCCGGGGGAATCAGCCCCAGCATTTT | CASSFRGNQPQHF
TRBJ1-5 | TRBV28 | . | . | TGTGCCAGCAGTTCGGCGGGGTCCCCCAATCAGCCCCAGCATTTT | CASSSAGSPNQPQHF
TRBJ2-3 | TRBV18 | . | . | TGTGCCAGCTCAGGCCCAGGACGGCGGAAGTCGACGCAGTATTTT | CASSGPGRRKSTQYF
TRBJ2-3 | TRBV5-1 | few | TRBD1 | TGCGCCAGCAGGTCGGACAGGGGGCGAGATACGCAGTATTTT | CASRSDRGRDTQYF
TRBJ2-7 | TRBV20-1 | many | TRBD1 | TGCAGTGCTAGACGACAGGGCGGGCAGTACTTC | CSARRQGGQYF
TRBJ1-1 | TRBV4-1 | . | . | TGCGCCAGCAGCCAAGATGGGGCGTTAGCGGCCCGGGGGACTAACACTGAAGCTTTCTTT | CASSQDGALAARGTNTEAFF
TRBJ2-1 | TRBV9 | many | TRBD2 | TGTGCCAGCAGCGCAGGACTAGCGGGAACCAATGAGCAGTTCTTC | CASSAGLAGTNEQFF
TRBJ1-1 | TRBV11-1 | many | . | TGTGCCAGCAGCTTGGTGGGGGGTGAAGCTTTCTTT | CASSLVGGEAFF
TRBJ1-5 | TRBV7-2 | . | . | TGTGCCAGCAGCCCCGTGGACGGTAGCAATCAGCCCCAGCATTTT | CASSPVDGSNQPQHF
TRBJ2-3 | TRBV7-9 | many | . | TGTGCCAGCAGTATCGGGGCGCGCGAAGATACGCAGTATTTT | CASSIGAREDTQYF
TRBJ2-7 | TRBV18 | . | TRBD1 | TGTGCCAGCTCACCAACGGACAGGCAATTCTACGAGCAGTACTTC | CASSPTDRQFYEQYF
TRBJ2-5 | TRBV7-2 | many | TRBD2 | TGTGCCAGCAGCTCAAGACTAGCCAACCTCGGGGAGACCCAGTACTTC | CASSSRLANLGETQYF
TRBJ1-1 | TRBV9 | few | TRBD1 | TGTGCCAGCAGCGTAGACCCGGGACAGGGAGAAGCTTTCTTT | CASSVDPGQGEAFF
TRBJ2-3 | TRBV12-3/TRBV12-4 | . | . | TGTGCCAGCAGTTTTAGCCCGGATACAGATACGCAGTATTTT | CASSFSPDTDTQYF
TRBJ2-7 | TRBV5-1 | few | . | TGCGCCAGCAGTTTCAATGGGGCGGGAGAGCAGTACTTC | CASSFNGAGEQYF
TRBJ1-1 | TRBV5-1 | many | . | TGCGCCAGCAGCTCTCCAGGGATCGCTGAAGCTTTCTTT | CASSSPGIAEAFF
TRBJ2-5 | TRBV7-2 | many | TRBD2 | TGTGCCAGCAGCTTCCCCTGGACTAGCGGCCAAGAGACCCAGTACTTC | CASSFPWTSGQETQYF
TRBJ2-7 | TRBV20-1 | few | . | TGCAGTGCGGGCAGGGCTCACGAGCAGTACTTC | CSAGRAHEQYF
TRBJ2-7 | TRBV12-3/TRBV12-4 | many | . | TGTGCCAGCAGTGTAGAATGGGGCGCCTACGAGCAGTACTTC | CASSVEWGAYEQYF
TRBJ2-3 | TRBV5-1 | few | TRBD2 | TGCGCCAGCAGCTTGTCGCCTAGCGGATCTAGCACAGATACGCAGTATTTT | CASSLSPSGSSTDTQYF